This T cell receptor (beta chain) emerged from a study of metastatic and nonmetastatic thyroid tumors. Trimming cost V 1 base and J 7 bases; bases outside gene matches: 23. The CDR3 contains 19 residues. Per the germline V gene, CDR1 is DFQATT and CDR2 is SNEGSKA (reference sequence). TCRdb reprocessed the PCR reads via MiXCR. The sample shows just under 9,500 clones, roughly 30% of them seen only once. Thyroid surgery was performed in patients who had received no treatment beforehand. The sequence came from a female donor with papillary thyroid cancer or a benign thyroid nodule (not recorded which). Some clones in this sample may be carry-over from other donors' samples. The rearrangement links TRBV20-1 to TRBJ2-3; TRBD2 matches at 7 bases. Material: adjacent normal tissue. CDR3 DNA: TGCAGTGCTAGAGGTCCCCCCGTAGAGCGGGGAGCCTTAGAGAATACGCAGTATTTT. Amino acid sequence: CSARGPPVERGALENTQYF.